A single sample is the source of the 9 T cell receptor beta chains below, sequenced in a study of T cells in Graves' hyperthyroidism and ophthalmopathy. Amplification of TCR beta CDR3 regions was performed using RNA transcripts as template. The primer set for the first-round RT-PCR of the TCR CDR3 was HTBI. TCRdb re-called the multiplex PCR reads with MiXCR, one entry per CDR3 protein. The table includes around 270,000 distinct CDR3 sequences, around 19% detected once. Specimen: blood. The receptors derive from a man in his forties or fifties with Graves' ophthalmopathy.

This clonotype was observed at least ten times. The chain carries TRBV11-2 and TRBJ1-1, with D perhaps matching TRBD1 (6 bases). Trimming cost V 0 bases and J 5 bases, with 13 bases left between them. Germline-derived CDR1 and CDR2 are SGHAT and FQNNGV. The CDR3 has 15 residues. CDR3: CASSLEPGAGTEAFF. The CDR3 coding sequence is TGTGCCAGCAGCTTAGAACCGGGGGCCGGAACTGAAGCTTTCTTT.

V and J are TRBV4-1 and TRBJ2-5, with a weak D call TRBD2 (6 bases). The germline CDR1 and CDR2 sequences are MGHRA and YSYEKL. The CDR3 has 17 amino acids. V was pared by 1 base and J by 1 base, with 16 bases between. The CDR3 here is CASSQVGVAATQETQYF. CDR3 coding DNA: TGCGCCAGCAGCCAAGTAGGGGTAGCGGCTACCCAAGAGACCCAGTACTTC.

J is TRBJ2-2 and V is TRBV18; TRBD2 is a possible D gene (6 bases). There are 17 residues in the CDR3. Trimming removed 1 base from V and 3 bases from J, with 15 bases in between. Germline V gene sequence: CDR1 KGHSH, CDR2 LQKENI. CDR3 in DNA: TGTGCCAGCTCACCACTGGCCGGGACTTTGGACACCGGGGAGCTGTTTTTT. It yields the protein CASSPLAGTLDTGELFF. Full variable domain (remainder filled in from reference TRBV18 and TRBJ2-2): NAGVMQNPRHLVRRRGQEARLRCSPMKGHSHVYWYRQLPEEGLKFMVYLQKENIIDESGMPKERFSAEFPKEGPSILRIQQVVRGDSAAYFCASSPLAGTLDTGELFFGEGSRLTVL.

In its sample, this clonotype was seen many times. The chain has TRBV7-6 and TRBJ2-7; D unclear. The V end lost 1 base, the J end lost 5 bases, and 6 bases lay between the germline ends. Germline CDR1 and CDR2: SGHVS and FNYEAQ. The CDR3 spans 12 residues. The CDR3 loop reads CASSLGPNEQYF. The DNA for the CDR3 is TGTGCCAGCAGCTTAGGCCCTAACGAGCAGTACTTC.

This chain connects TRBV6-1 to TRBJ1-1; 7 positions agree with TRBD1. Germline CDR1 and CDR2: MNHNS and SASEGT. CDR3 size: 13 residues. The V and J ends lost 7 bases and 5 bases, in that order; junction bases with no gene match: 7. The CDR3 loop is CASIRQGGTEAFF. The CDR3 coding sequence is TGTGCCAGCATTAGACAGGGAGGGACTGAAGCTTTCTTT.

Note on this clonotype: Being one base from a much bigger clone, this may be a read error. The chain couples TRBV6-6 to TRBJ2-2, with D perhaps TRBD1 (6 bases). Per the germline V gene, CDR1 is MNHNY and CDR2 is SVGAGI (reference sequence). The CDR3 extends over 16 amino acids. V lost 0 bases to trimming and J lost 5 bases, with 13 bases between them. CDR3 loop: CASSYSSDSPTGELFF. CDR3 in DNA: TGTGCCAGCAGTTACTCCTCGGACAGCCCTACCGGGGAGCTGTTTTTT.

This chain uses TRBV5-1 with TRBJ2-3, with 14 bases that match TRBD2. V lost 2 bases and J lost 5; bases outside the gene matches: 7. Germline CDR1 reads SGHRS; CDR2 reads YFSETQ. The CDR3 consists of 17 residues. The CDR3 here is CASSFAGTSGRGDTQYF. CDR3 bases: TGCGCCAGCAGCTTTGCCGGGACTAGCGGGAGAGGAGATACGCAGTATTTT.

This clonotype showed up just a few times. The chain uses TRBV6-6 and TRBJ2-3; D call uncertain. This CDR3 contains 14 residues. Between the trimmed V and J ends, which lost 2 bases and 0 bases, there was a span of 6 bases. Germline loops: CDR1 MNHNY, CDR2 SVGAGI (reference sequence). CDR3 DNA sequence: TGTGCCAGCAGTTACAGACGGAGCACAGATACGCAGTATTTT. Amino acids: CASSYRRSTDTQYF.

In this sample, this clonotype turned up a few times. The chain employs TRBV7-9 and TRBJ1-4; the D gene is possibly TRBD1 (5 bases). The germline CDR1 and CDR2 sequences are SEHNR and FQNEAQ (reference sequence). The CDR3 extends over 16 amino acids. Trimming removed 5 bases at V and 4 bases at J, with 17 bases between. Here the CDR3 reads CASSRSGAGVNEKLFF. The CDR3, as DNA: TGTGCCAGCAGCCGTTCCGGGGCGGGCGTTAATGAAAAACTGTTTTTT.